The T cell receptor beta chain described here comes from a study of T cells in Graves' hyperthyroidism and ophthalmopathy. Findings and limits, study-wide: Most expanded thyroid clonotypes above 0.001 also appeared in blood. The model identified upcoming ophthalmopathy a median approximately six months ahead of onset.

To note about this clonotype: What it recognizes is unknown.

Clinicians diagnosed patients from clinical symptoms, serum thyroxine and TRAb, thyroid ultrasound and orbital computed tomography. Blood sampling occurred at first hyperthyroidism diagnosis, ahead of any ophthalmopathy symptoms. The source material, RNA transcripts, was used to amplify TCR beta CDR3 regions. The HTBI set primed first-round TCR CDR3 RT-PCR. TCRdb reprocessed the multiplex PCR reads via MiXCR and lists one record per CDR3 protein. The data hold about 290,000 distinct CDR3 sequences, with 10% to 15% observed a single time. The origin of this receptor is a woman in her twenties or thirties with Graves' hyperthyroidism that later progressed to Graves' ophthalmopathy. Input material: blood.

CDR3: CASLDGSYEQYF. For the CDR3, the DNA is TGTGCCAGCCTGGACGGATCCTACGAGCAGTACTTC. The gene calls are TRBV6-1 and TRBJ2-7; no definite D call. V was cut by 8 bases and J by 1 base, with 9 bases left in between. Germline CDR1 and CDR2: MNHNS and SASEGT. The CDR3 runs 12 residues.